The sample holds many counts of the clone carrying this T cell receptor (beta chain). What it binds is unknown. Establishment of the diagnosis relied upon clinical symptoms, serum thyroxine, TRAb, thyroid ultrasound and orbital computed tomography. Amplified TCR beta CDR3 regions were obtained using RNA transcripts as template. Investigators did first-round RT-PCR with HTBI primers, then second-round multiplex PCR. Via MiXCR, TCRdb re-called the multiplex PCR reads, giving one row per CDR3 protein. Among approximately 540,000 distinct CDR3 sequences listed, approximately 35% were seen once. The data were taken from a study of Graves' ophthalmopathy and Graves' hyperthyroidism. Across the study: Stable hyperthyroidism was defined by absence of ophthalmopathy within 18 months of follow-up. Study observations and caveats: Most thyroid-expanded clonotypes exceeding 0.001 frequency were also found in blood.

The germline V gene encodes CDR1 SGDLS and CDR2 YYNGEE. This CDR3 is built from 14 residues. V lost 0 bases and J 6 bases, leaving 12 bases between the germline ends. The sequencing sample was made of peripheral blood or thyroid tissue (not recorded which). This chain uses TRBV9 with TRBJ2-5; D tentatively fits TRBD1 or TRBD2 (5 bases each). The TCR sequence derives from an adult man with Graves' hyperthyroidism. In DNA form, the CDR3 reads TGTGCCAGCAGCGTAGGTGTAGGGACGAAGACCCAGTACTTC. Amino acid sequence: CASSVGVGTKTQYF.